These 5 T cell receptor beta chains originate from one sample sequenced in a study of long-term antiretroviral therapy in people with HIV. Samples were assayed with immunoSEQ v3.0 at survey level. Assay: immunoSEQ multiplex PCR; the TCRdb copy retains only in-frame clones and omits some. The sample consists of tens of thousands of clones, about 95% of them appearing once. Sequenced material: unsorted PBMCs, taken 3.7 years after starting antiretroviral therapy. Receptor source: a woman in her 50s with HIV.

This sequence joins TRBV2 and TRBJ2-3; D is undetermined. CDR1 is SNHLY, CDR2 FYNNEI, per germline. There are 14 residues in the CDR3. Trimming took off 4 bases at V and 0 bases at J, with 8 bases between the two ends. CDR3 protein: CASSALSSTDTQYF. The CDR3 nucleotides are TGTGCCAGCAGTGCTCTCAGTAGCACAGATACGCAGTATTTT.

This chain uses TRBV27 with TRBJ1-2; 7 bases map to TRBD1. In germline, CDR1 is MNHEY, CDR2 SMNVEV (reference sequence). This CDR3 has 18 residues. The trim removed 1 base at V and 1 base at J, leaving 12 bases unmatched. The CDR3 sequence is CASSLWGRQDRFNYGYTF. Here the CDR3 DNA reads TGTGCCAGCAGTTTATGGGGACGTCAGGACAGGTTTAACTATGGCTACACCTTC.

The rearrangement links TRBV5-6 to TRBJ1-6, with D possibly being TRBD1 (5 bases). The ends were cut back, 0 bases at V and 5 bases at J, with 12 bases in the middle. The CDR3 is 16 amino acids. Germline CDR1 SGHDT, CDR2 YYEEEE. The CDR3 nucleotides read TGTGCCAGCAGCTTGGACCTACAGGCAGATAATTCACCCCTCCACTTT. This gives the protein CASSLDLQADNSPLHF.

The chain links TRBV25-1 to TRBJ2-7; weak D call: TRBD1 (6 bases). The germline gives CDR1 MGHDK, CDR2 SYGVNS. Trimming left V 5 bases short and J 4 bases short, with 9 bases between. This CDR3 spans 12 amino acids. CDR3 sequence: CASSMGAYEQYF. The CDR3 DNA sequence: TGTGCCAGCAGTATGGGGGCTTACGAGCAGTACTTC.

The chain couples TRBV5-4 to TRBJ2-5, with D possibly TRBD2 on 6 matching bases. V was trimmed by 3 bases and J by 4 bases, leaving 16 bases between them. This CDR3 has 15 amino acids. The germline CDR1 and CDR2 sequences are SGHNT and YYREEE (reference sequence). CDR3 region: CASSSGPAGGETQYF. The CDR3 nucleotides read TGTGCCAGCAGCTCGGGCCCAGCGGGTGGAGAGACCCAGTACTTC.